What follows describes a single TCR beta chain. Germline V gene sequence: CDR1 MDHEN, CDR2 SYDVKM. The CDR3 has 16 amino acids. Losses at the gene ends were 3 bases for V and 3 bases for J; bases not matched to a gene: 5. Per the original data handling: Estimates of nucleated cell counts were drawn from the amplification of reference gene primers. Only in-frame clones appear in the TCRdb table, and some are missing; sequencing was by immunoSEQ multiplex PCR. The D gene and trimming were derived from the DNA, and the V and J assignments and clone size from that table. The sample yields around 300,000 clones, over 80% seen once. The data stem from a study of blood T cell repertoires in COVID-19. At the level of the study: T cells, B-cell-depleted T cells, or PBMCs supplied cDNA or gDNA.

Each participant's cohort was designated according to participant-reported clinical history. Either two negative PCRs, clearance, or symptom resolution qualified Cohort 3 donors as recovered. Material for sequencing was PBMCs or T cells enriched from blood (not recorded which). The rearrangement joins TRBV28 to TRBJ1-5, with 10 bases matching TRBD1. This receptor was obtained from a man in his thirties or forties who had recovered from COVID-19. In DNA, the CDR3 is TGTGCCAGCAGTTTTCGGACAGGGGGGTACAATCAGCCCCAGCATTTT. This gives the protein CASSFRTGGYNQPQHF.